What follows are 2 T cell receptor beta chains derived from one specimen sequenced in a study of blood T cell repertoires in COVID-19. Some clones are missing from TCRdb's copy, which holds only in-frame ones; the method was immunoSEQ multiplex PCR. The sample comprises around 250,000 clones, more than 75% of which are singletons, and roughly 15% rests with the top ten. Input material: PBMCs or T cells enriched from blood (not recorded which). The receptors originated from a young man who had recovered from COVID-19.

The rearrangement links TRBV3-1 (or the pseudogene TRBV3-2) to TRBJ2-7, with D maybe TRBD1 (5 bases). The CDR3 spans 14 residues. Germline V gene lookup returns CDR1 LGHDT and CDR2 YNNKEL (reference sequence). V dropped 0 bases and J dropped 12 bases, with 18 bases sitting between them. The CDR3 protein is CASSQEGVRSSTYF. For the CDR3, the DNA is TGTGCCAGCAGCCAAGAAGGGGTCCGCTCATCCACGTACTTC.

The CDR3, as DNA: TGTGCCTGGAGTGTCGGGACAGGGGTCCTTCCTCCAAAAGGCTACACCTTC. Residues: CAWSVGTGVLPPKGYTF. This rearrangement joins TRBV30 to TRBJ1-2, with 10 bases fitting TRBD1. Germline V gives CDR1 GTSNPN, CDR2 SVGIG (reference sequence). J was trimmed by 8 bases and V by 0 bases; bases with no gene match: 15. The CDR3 is made up of 17 amino acids. The entire variable domain, with the rest obtained from reference TRBV30 and TRBJ1-2, is as follows: SQTIHQWPATLVQPVGSPLSLECTVEGTSNPNLYWYRQAAGRGLQLLFYSVGIGQISSEVPQNLSASRPQDRQFILSSKKLLLSDSGFYLCAWSVGTGVLPPKGYTFGSGTRLTVV.